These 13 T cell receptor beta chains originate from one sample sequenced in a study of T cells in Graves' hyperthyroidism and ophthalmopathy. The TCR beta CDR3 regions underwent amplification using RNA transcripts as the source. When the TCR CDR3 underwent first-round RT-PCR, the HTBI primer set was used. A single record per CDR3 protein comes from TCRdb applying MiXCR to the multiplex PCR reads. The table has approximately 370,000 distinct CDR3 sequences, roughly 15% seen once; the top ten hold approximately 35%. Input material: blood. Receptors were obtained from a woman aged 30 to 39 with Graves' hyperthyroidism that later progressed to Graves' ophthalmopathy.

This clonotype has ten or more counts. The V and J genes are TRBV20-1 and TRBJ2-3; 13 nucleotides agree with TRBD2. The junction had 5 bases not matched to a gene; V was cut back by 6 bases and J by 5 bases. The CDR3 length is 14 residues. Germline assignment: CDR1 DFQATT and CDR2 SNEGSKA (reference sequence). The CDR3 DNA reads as TGCAGTGCAACTAGCGGGGGGGCCGTAGATACGCAGTATTTT. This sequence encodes CSATSGGAVDTQYF.

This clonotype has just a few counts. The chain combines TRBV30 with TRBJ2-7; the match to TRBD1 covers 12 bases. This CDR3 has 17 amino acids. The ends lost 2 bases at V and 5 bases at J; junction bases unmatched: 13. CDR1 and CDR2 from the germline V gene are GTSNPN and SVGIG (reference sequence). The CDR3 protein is CAWSLGQGASKLDEQYF. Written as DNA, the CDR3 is TGTGCCTGGAGTCTGGGACAGGGGGCTTCCAAACTGGACGAGCAGTACTTC.

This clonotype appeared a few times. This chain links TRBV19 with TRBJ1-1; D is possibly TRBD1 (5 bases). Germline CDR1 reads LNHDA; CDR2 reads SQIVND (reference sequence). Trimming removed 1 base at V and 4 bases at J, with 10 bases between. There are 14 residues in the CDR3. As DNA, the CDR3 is TGTGCCAGTAGTATAGGCTGGGGGACCACTGAAGCTTTCTTT. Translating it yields CASSIGWGTTEAFF. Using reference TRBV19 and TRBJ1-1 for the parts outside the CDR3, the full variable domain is DGGITQSPKYLFRKEGQNVTLSCEQNLNHDAMYWYRQDPGQGLRLIYYSQIVNDFQKGDIAEGYSVSREKKESFPLTVTSAQKNPTAFYLCASSIGWGTTEAFFGQGTRLTVV.

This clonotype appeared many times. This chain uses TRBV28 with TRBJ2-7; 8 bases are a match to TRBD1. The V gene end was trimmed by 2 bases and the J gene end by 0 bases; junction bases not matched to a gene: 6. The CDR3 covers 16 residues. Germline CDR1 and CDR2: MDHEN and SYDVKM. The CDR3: CASSLPWTGNSYEQYF. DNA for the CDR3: TGTGCCAGCAGTTTACCCTGGACAGGGAACTCCTACGAGCAGTACTTC.

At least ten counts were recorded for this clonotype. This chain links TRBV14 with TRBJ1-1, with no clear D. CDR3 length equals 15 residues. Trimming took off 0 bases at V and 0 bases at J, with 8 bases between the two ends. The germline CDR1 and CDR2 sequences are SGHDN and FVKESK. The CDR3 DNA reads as TGTGCCAGCAGCCAAGAGAGGCGACTGAACACTGAAGCTTTCTTT. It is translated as CASSQERRLNTEAFF.

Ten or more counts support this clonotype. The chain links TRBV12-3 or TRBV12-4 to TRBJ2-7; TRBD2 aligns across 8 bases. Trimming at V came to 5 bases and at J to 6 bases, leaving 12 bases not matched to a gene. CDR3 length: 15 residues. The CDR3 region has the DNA TGTGCCAGCAGTCTGATTGGGCGGGAGGTACGCGAGCAGTACTTC. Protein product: CASSLIGREVREQYF.

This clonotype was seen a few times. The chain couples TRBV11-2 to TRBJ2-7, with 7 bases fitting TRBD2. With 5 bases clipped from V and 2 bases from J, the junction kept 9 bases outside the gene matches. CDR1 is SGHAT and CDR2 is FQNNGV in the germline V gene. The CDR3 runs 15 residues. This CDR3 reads CASSPGSGATYEQYF. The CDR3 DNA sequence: TGTGCCAGCAGCCCCGGGAGCGGGGCTACCTACGAGCAGTACTTC.

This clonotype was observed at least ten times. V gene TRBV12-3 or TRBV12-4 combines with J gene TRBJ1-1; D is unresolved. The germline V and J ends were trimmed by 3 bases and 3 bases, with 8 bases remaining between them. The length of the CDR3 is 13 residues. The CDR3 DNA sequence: TGTGCCAGCAGTTTGCAGTACTACACTGAAGCTTTCTTT. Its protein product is CASSLQYYTEAFF.

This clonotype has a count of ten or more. This CDR3 is CASSRGSIGAKETQYF. The CDR3 coding sequence is TGTGCCAGCAGCCGCGGATCGATCGGGGCGAAAGAGACCCAGTACTTC. The chain combines TRBV11-2 with TRBJ2-5; D assignment may be TRBD1 or TRBD2 (5 bases each). CDR1 is SGHAT, CDR2 FQNNGV, per germline. The CDR3 totals 16 residues. Trimming pared 5 bases from V and 3 bases from J, leaving 19 bases between.

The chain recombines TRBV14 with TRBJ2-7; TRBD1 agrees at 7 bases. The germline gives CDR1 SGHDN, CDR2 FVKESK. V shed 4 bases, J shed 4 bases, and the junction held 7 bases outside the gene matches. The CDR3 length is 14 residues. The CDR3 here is CASSPQGIRYEQYF. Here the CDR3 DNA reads TGTGCCAGCAGCCCACAGGGGATCAGGTACGAGCAGTACTTC.

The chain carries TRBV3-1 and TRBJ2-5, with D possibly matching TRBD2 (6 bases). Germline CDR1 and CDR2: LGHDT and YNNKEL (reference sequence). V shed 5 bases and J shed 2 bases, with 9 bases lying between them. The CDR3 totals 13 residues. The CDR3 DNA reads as TGTGCCAGCAGCAAAGGGAGGCAAGAGACCCAGTACTTC. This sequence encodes CASSKGRQETQYF.

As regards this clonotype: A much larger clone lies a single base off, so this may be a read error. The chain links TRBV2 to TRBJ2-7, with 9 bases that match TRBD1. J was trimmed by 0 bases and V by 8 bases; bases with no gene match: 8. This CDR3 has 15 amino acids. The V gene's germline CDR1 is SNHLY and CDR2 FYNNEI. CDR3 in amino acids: CASGSGTGSSYEQYF. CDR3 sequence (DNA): TGTGCCAGCGGTTCGGGGACAGGGAGCTCCTACGAGCAGTACTTC.

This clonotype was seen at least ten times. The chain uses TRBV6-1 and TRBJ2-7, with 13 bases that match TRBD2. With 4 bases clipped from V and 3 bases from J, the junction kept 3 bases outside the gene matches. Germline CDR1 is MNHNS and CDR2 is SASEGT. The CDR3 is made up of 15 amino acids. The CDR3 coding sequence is TGTGCCAGCAGTGGGGGACTAGCGGGAATCTACGAGCAGTACTTC. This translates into CASSGGLAGIYEQYF.